Only a few counts were recorded for the clone carrying this T cell receptor (beta chain). The antigen is unknown. The entry originates in a study of cytomegalovirus exposure and HLA in healthy donors. Notes on the study in general: Being indistinguishable, some V segments were excluded, TRBV6-2 and TRBV6-3 among them.

Amplification used 60 Vbeta primers and 13 Jbeta primers. Produced via immunoSEQ multiplex PCR; TCRdb's table is partial and in-frame only. Here the sample spans 120,000 or so clones, over 60% being singletons. V lost 11 bases and J 4 bases, leaving 15 bases between the germline ends. Germline assignment: CDR1 MNHEY and CDR2 SVGAGI. CDR3 length: 13 residues. Unrecorded immune exposure was likely among donors, who were nominally healthy when sampled. The sequenced sample was PBMCs. The chain combines TRBV6-5 with TRBJ2-4, with a weak D call TRBD1 (7 bases). The receptor's source is a woman aged 40 to 49 in good health and CMV-seropositive. The CDR3, as DNA: TGTGCCTCGGGGGACAGTCTAAAAAACATTCAGTACTTC. It specifies CASGDSLKNIQYF.